The 19 T cell receptor beta chains listed next were all sequenced from one sample in a study of T cell responses to AZD1222 COVID-19 vaccine. Generated by immunoSEQ multiplex PCR, the TCRdb table keeps only in-frame clones and is missing some. The sample holds fewer than 150,000 clones, around 85% seen once. The sample here was peripheral blood, taken on day 0 of AZD1222 vaccination. The origin of the receptors is an adult in good health.

The chain couples TRBV12-3 or TRBV12-4 to TRBJ2-2, with D hard to call. Trimming left V 5 bases short and J 7 bases short, with 8 bases between. The CDR3 is made up of 12 amino acids. Written as DNA, the CDR3 is TGTGCCAGCAGTCCAAAGGGCGGGGAGCTGTTTTTT. Protein product: CASSPKGGELFF.

Many counts were recorded for this clone. J is TRBJ2-3 and V is TRBV15; the match to TRBD1 covers 9 bases. The CDR3 contains 15 residues. After removal of 4 bases from V and 5 bases from J, the junction contained 7 bases not matched to a gene. Germline CDR1 reads LNHNV; CDR2 reads YYDKDF (reference sequence). The DNA of the CDR3 is TGTGCCACCAGCAACCTAGGACAGGGGTTAGATACGCAGTATTTT. Amino acids: CATSNLGQGLDTQYF.

The chain couples TRBV28 to TRBJ1-5, with TRBD1 identical over 7 bases. The J segment lost 4 bases and the V segment lost 10 bases, leaving 13 bases of the junction unmatched. CDR1 and CDR2 from the germline V gene are MDHEN and SYDVKM. The CDR3 totals 15 residues. CDR3 in DNA: TGTGCCACCTTGGGCAGACAGGGAGGGAATCAGCCCCAGCATTTT. Its translation is CATLGRQGGNQPQHF.

The V and J genes are TRBV9 and TRBJ2-1; D is uncertain. Germline V gives CDR1 SGDLS, CDR2 YYNGEE. V shed 4 bases and J shed 7 bases, with 9 bases lying between them. This CDR3 is built from 12 residues. The CDR3 bases are TGTGCCAGCAGCAAAAACTTTAATGAGCAGTTCTTC. Translation: CASSKNFNEQFF.

The chain links TRBV7-2 to TRBJ1-5, with D tentatively TRBD1 (5 bases). In germline, CDR1 is SGHTA, CDR2 FQGNSA. This CDR3 is built from 14 residues. V lost 0 bases and J 7 bases, leaving 10 bases between the germline ends. CDR3 protein: CASSLASGKQPQHF. The CDR3 DNA reads TGTGCCAGCAGCTTAGCGTCAGGGAAACAGCCCCAGCATTTT.

The chain combines TRBV19 with TRBJ1-1; tentatively, D is TRBD1 (6 bases). V shed 8 bases and J shed 0 bases, with 10 bases lying between them. CDR3 size: 13 residues. In germline, CDR1 is LNHDA, CDR2 SQIVND (reference sequence). CDR3 sequence reads: CASAGTMNTEAFF. As DNA, the CDR3 is TGTGCCAGTGCAGGGACAATGAACACTGAAGCTTTCTTT.

The chain couples TRBV28 to TRBJ1-4; D may be TRBD1 (5 bases). This CDR3 is 16 amino acids long. With 5 bases removed from V and 0 bases from J, the gap between germline ends came to 13 bases. The germline V gene has CDR1 MDHEN and CDR2 SYDVKM. CDR3 loop: CASSSPPRATNEKLFF. Written as DNA, the CDR3 is TGTGCCAGCAGTAGCCCCCCCAGGGCAACTAATGAAAAACTGTTTTTT.

This clone was recorded once. The genes are TRBV6-1 and TRBJ1-3; unclear D gene. Germline V lookup: CDR1 MNHNS, CDR2 SASEGT. The V end lost 1 base, the J end lost 0 bases, and 7 bases lay between the germline ends. This CDR3 comprises 15 residues. This chain's CDR3 is CASSEDRTSGNTIYF. For the CDR3, the DNA is TGTGCCAGCAGTGAAGACCGAACCTCTGGAAACACCATATATTTT.

The gene calls are TRBV10-3 and TRBJ1-5; D remains unclear. V was pared by 2 bases and J by 8 bases, with 10 bases between. The CDR3 has 13 residues. CDR1 ENHRY and CDR2 SYGVKD come from the germline V gene. Here the CDR3 reads CAISEGLRKPQHF. The CDR3 DNA is TGTGCCATCAGTGAGGGCCTTAGAAAGCCCCAGCATTTT.

This clone was counted a few times. This CDR3 reads CASSYEAQPQHF. As DNA, the CDR3 is TGTGCCAGCAGCTACGAGGCGCAGCCCCAGCATTTT. The genes are TRBV6-5 and TRBJ1-5; D is uncertain. The CDR3 runs to 12 residues. Germline V gene sequence: CDR1 MNHEY, CDR2 SVGAGI. The V gene lost 6 bases and the J gene lost 7 bases, with 10 bases spanning the gap.

In regard to this clone: The same CDR3 arises from other DNA sequences in this sample as well. The chain combines TRBV9 with TRBJ2-1; possibly TRBD2 for D (5 bases). The CDR3 has 13 residues. CDR1 and CDR2 (germline): SGDLS, YYNGEE. V was clipped by 0 bases and J by 6 bases, with 7 bases between them. The CDR3 DNA reads as TGTGCCAGCAGCGTAGGACGGGGCAATGAGCAGTTCTTC. This translates into CASSVGRGNEQFF.

This chain links TRBV13 with TRBJ1-5; D gene unclear. CDR3 size: 13 residues. Germline loops: CDR1 PRHDT, CDR2 FYEKMQ (reference sequence). Deletions cut 0 bases from V and 8 bases from J, with 8 bases between. CDR3 bases: TGTGCCAGCAGCTTAGGTGGCTCAGAGCCCCAGCATTTT. It codes for CASSLGGSEPQHF.

The gene calls are TRBV7-2 and TRBJ1-1, with D unclear. The V and J ends lost 5 bases and 7 bases respectively, with 11 bases between them. Germline CDR1 and CDR2: SGHTA and FQGNSA. The CDR3 has 12 residues. The CDR3 DNA reads TGTGCCAGCAGCCTCGGTGGGATTGAAGCTTTCTTT. This encodes CASSLGGIEAFF.

This clone was seen once. The chain couples TRBV7-9 to TRBJ2-7, with D tentatively TRBD1 (5 bases). This CDR3 is 14 amino acids long. V was trimmed by 1 base and J by 4 bases, leaving 11 bases between them. Germline V lookup: CDR1 SEHNR, CDR2 FQNEAQ (reference sequence). The CDR3 reads CASSLDRGRYEQYF. Here the CDR3 DNA reads TGTGCCAGCAGCTTAGATAGGGGTCGATACGAGCAGTACTTC.

The J gene is TRBJ1-5, the V gene TRBV23-1; 7 bases match TRBD1. TRBV23-1 is an open reading frame whose function is uncertain. The CDR3 runs to 15 residues. V was pared by 6 bases and J by 7 bases, with 12 bases of the junction left unmatched. The DNA of the CDR3 is TGCGCCAGCAGACCAGGGACAGAGCCTACCCAGCCCCAGCATTTT. Amino acids: CASRPGTEPTQPQHF.

This sequence joins TRBV5-1 and TRBJ2-1, with 10 bases fitting TRBD2. The V gene end was trimmed by 2 bases and the J gene end by 8 bases; junction bases not matched to a gene: 13. Germline assignment: CDR1 SGHRS and CDR2 YFSETQ. The CDR3 loop spans 17 amino acids. The CDR3 is CASSLLAGLGGVHEQFF. In DNA, the CDR3 is TGCGCCAGCAGCTTACTAGCGGGGCTGGGAGGGGTACATGAGCAGTTCTTC.

The V gene is TRBV14, the J gene TRBJ1-2; tentatively, D is TRBD1 (6 bases). Trimming pared 0 bases from V and 2 bases from J, leaving 37 bases between. Germline loops: CDR1 SGHDN, CDR2 FVKESK. The CDR3 covers 24 residues. This CDR3 reads CASSQDYSVSTPPMFQGRNYGYTF. In DNA, the CDR3 is TGTGCCAGCAGCCAAGATTATTCTGTTTCGACCCCCCCAATGTTTCAGGGGCGCAACTATGGCTACACCTTC.

The V call is TRBV18, the J call TRBJ1-1; perhaps TRBD1 as D (5 bases). CDR1 KGHSH and CDR2 LQKENI come from the germline V gene. Between the trimmed V and J ends, which lost 1 base and 1 base, there was a span of 10 bases. The CDR3 loop spans 15 amino acids. Here the CDR3 DNA reads TGTGCCAGCTCACCACTAGACAGCACGAACACTGAAGCTTTCTTT. Protein: CASSPLDSTNTEAFF.

The chain uses TRBV11-3 and TRBJ1-6, with TRBD1 as a possible D gene (6 bases). The CDR3 has 13 amino acids. The germline V gene has CDR1 SGHNT and CDR2 YENEEA. The V end was cut by 9 bases, the J end by 13 bases, with 19 bases between. CDR3 region: CASRQEPKQPLHF. The CDR3 nucleotides are TGTGCCAGTCGACAGGAACCAAAACAGCCCCTCCACTTT.